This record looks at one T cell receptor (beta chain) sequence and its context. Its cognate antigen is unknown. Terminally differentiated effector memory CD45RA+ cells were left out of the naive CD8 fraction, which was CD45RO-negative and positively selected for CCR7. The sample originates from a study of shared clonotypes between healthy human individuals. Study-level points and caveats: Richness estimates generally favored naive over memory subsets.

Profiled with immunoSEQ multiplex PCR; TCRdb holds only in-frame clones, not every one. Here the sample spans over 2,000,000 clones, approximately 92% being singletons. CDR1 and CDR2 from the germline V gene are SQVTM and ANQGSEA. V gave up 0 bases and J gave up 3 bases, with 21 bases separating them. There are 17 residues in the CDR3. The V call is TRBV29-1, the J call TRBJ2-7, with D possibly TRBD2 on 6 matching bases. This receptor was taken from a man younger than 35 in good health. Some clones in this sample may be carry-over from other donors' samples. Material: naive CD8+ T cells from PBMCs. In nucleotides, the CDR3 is TGCAGCGTTGAAGATGGGGCCGGTGCGGGAACTAGCTACGAGCAGTACTTC. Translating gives CSVEDGAGAGTSYEQYF.